This TCR beta chain was found in a study of CXCR3-negative and CXCR3-positive naive CD8 T cells. Findings and caveats of the study: The TRBV-TRBJ usage of naive CXCR3-negative and CXCR3-positive cells was similar, but that of memory cells differed. The study inferred TCR strength from TRB CDR3 properties and found comparable surface CD5 between naive subsets. Diversity in memory CD8+ cells fell much lower than the comparably high levels seen in both naive subsets.

The CDR3 consists of 15 residues. Looked up from germline, CDR1 is SEHNR and CDR2 is FQNEAQ (reference sequence). UMI labels and 5' RACE were used to prepare the TRB cDNA libraries. After re-calling the 5' RACE reads, TCRdb lists one entry per CDR3 protein, DNA absent. The sample data list around 7,400 distinct CDR3 sequences. This clonotype is labeled medium-sized based on frequency. Its antigen is as yet unknown. The rearrangement uses TRBV7-9 and TRBJ2-7; the TRBD1 assignment by TCRdb is unverifiable without DNA. This sequence was found in a human donor in good health. Some clones in this sample may be carry-over from other donors' samples. Sequencing was carried out using naive CXCR3- CD8+ T cells from blood. Subset given: CD45RO-CCR7+CD27+CD95- naive CD8+ T cells lacking CXCR3 (TNR3-). This chain's CDR3 is CASRETGGASPEQYF.